This TCR beta chain originates from a study of shared clonotypes between healthy human individuals. Produced via immunoSEQ multiplex PCR; TCRdb's table is partial and in-frame only. This sample yields 2.3 million or so clones, of which 93% are seen a single time; 0.35% to 0.45% belongs to the top ten. The CDR3 totals 13 residues. Per germline, CDR1 MNHNS and CDR2 SASEGT. V shed 4 bases and J shed 4 bases, with 8 bases lying between them. The chain couples TRBV6-1 to TRBJ1-3; D remains ambiguous. The sequence came from a man aged 18 to 35 in good health. Some clones in this sample may be carry-over from other donors' samples. Source material: naive CD4+ T cells from PBMCs. Sample subset: CD45RA+ positively selected. The CDR3 region has the DNA TGTGCCAGCAGTGGGGGTTCCGGAAACACCATATATTTT. Translated: CASSGGSGNTIYF.